This T cell receptor beta chain was captured by sequencing in a study of early T cells in non-severe SARS-CoV-2 infection (dated by TCRdb to the early 2020s). With regard to the full study: TCR sequencing used bulk RNA from unsorted whole blood, so alpha and beta chains could not be paired.

The CDR3 runs 15 residues from the cysteine to the phenylalanine. The entry retains the CDR3 DNA only, 45 bases that are in frame from base 1. V and J are truncated by 5 bases and 1 base respectively, leaving an intervening sequence of 14 bases. Libraries were constructed by 5' RACE. The data were produced on a NextSeq 500. The TCR library protocol attached unique molecular identifiers to individual cDNA molecules to correct for sequencing error and PCR bias. TCR alpha and beta chains were both sequenced, and the abundances of alpha and beta sequences in each sample were closely correlated with each other. Per the original workflow: V gene, J gene and CDR3 annotation of TCR sequences was performed with Decombinator V4. TCRs were defined as expanded if a significant change between any two time points was detected under a Poisson model with p below 0.0001. Abundances of TCRs were expressed as counts per million after normalisation to the total number of TCRs sequenced in each sample. MAIT TCRs were defined by TRAV1-2 paired with TRAJ12, TRAJ20 or TRAJ33, and iNKT TCRs by TRAV10 paired with TRAJ18. VDJdb, accessed 1 November 2021, was searched for CMV, EBV and SARS-CoV-2 annotated TCRs, with TCRs annotated for multiple antigens excluded. TCRdb reworked the public reads: Q25 trimming with fastp, MiXCR clone assembly, productive beta chains retained. Entries are consolidated by CDR3 protein sequence, retaining the most common genes and DNA. TCRdb, rather than the study authors, made the V and J calls. This sample has about 35,000 distinct CDR3 sequences in its table, and roughly 5.7% of those were observed once. Of the sample, 7.6% falls within the top ten clones.

This was a case-control study nested in a cohort of healthcare workers in London, UK, who had nasopharyngeal swab PCR tests and blood samples taken every week. Healthcare workers were recruited between 23 and 31 March 2020, during the week of the UK lockdown, and were followed weekly for up to roughly 15 weeks. Remarks on this clonotype: This receptor's antigen is unknown. Base qualities were left out, and no much larger clone turns up one base away.

Here is what the overall study found, with its caveats: VDJdb matching was skewed toward anti-spike CD8 responses, so virus-specific expansions were likely underestimated and private and CD4 specificities were missed.

Recombination connected TRBV12-3 or TRBV12-4 to TRBJ1-2; the D gene identity is not certain. Sequences were obtained from whole blood. This sequence originates from an adult who was a healthcare worker with PCR-confirmed SARS-CoV-2 infection or an uninfected control (not recorded which). CDR3 sequence: CASSIRGVYNYGYTF. The DNA sequence is as follows: TGTGCCAGCAGTATCCGTGGGGTGTATAACTATGGCTACACCTTC.